This entry lists 25 T cell receptor beta chains sequenced from one sample in a study of T cell responses to AZD1222 COVID-19 vaccine. The method was immunoSEQ multiplex PCR; TCRdb's version includes in-frame clones alone and lacks a portion of them. The repertoire holds 150,000 or so clones, with roughly 89% as singletons. Sequenced here: peripheral blood, sampled on day 0 of AZD1222 vaccination. The receptors derive from an adult in good health.

This rearrangement joins TRBV5-1 to TRBJ1-2, with D perhaps matching TRBD1 (5 bases). CDR3 length: 16 amino acids. Germline V gene sequence: CDR1 SGHRS, CDR2 YFSETQ. Trimming pared 4 bases from V and 1 base from J, leaving 17 bases between. In DNA, the CDR3 is TGCGCCAGCAGCCTGGGAGACAGAACTGGTAACTATGGCTACACCTTC. Protein product: CASSLGDRTGNYGYTF.

The chain has TRBV6-5 and TRBJ2-3; 7 nucleotides agree with TRBD2. CDR3 size: 14 residues. Germline values: CDR1 MNHEY, CDR2 SVGAGI. V gave up 6 bases and J gave up 2 bases; unmatched junction bases: 5. The CDR3 loop reads CASRPGGNTDTQYF. CDR3 sequence (DNA): TGTGCCAGCAGGCCGGGGGGTAACACAGATACGCAGTATTTT.

The chain has TRBV28 and TRBJ2-7; 9 positions match TRBD1. The germline V gene has CDR1 MDHEN and CDR2 SYDVKM. This CDR3 is built from 16 residues. Trimming removed 6 bases from V and 2 bases from J; junction bases left unmatched: 11. CDR3 amino acids: CASRPPGQGFPYEQYF. The CDR3 DNA reads as TGTGCCAGCAGACCTCCCGGACAGGGGTTCCCCTACGAGCAGTACTTC.

The chain joins TRBV28 to TRBJ1-2; 8 bases agree with TRBD1. The CDR3 extends over 17 amino acids. CDR1 and CDR2 from the germline V gene are MDHEN and SYDVKM. After removal of 6 bases from V and 0 bases from J, the junction contained 12 bases not matched to a gene. CDR3 nucleotide sequence: TGTGCCAGCAGCGGTCCCGGGACAGGCTTTCCTAACTATGGCTACACCTTC. It translates to CASSGPGTGFPNYGYTF.

The V call is TRBV7-2, the J call TRBJ1-2; perhaps TRBD1 as D (6 bases). The CDR3 has 15 residues. Trimming removed 1 base from V and 5 bases from J, with 14 bases in between. CDR1 and CDR2 from the germline V gene are SGHTA and FQGNSA. The CDR3 spells CASSLDKGVEYGYTF. The CDR3 region has the DNA TGTGCCAGCAGCTTAGATAAGGGGGTGGAGTATGGCTACACCTTC.

The chain has TRBV7-6 and TRBJ1-1; D is perhaps TRBD1 (6 bases). Germline V lookup: CDR1 SGHVS, CDR2 FNYEAQ. This CDR3 contains 15 residues. V lost 4 bases and J lost 6, with 18 bases in between. CDR3 in amino acids: CASSSPPTGHPEAFF. CDR3 coding DNA: TGTGCCAGCAGCTCCCCCCCGACAGGTCACCCTGAAGCTTTCTTT.

This clone was observed a single time. V usage is TRBV29-1 and J usage is TRBJ2-1; D not certain. From germline, CDR1 is SQVTM and CDR2 ANQGSEA. The CDR3 totals 13 residues. Trimming left V 6 bases short and J 0 bases short, with 9 bases between. The CDR3 coding sequence is TGCAGCGTCGCCGCCAGCTCCTACAATGAGCAGTTCTTC. This codes for CSVAASSYNEQFF.

V gene TRBV10-3 combines with J gene TRBJ2-3; 9 bases match TRBD2. V gave up 4 bases and J gave up 1 base; unmatched junction bases: 6. Germline V gene sequence: CDR1 ENHRY, CDR2 SYGVKD. The CDR3 runs to 16 residues. The CDR3 loop reads CAISVLAGEGTDTQYF. The CDR3 bases are TGTGCCATCAGTGTCTTAGCGGGGGAGGGCACAGATACGCAGTATTTT.

A single count supports this clone. The chain couples TRBV5-1 to TRBJ1-2; tentatively, D is TRBD1 (6 bases). Germline V gene lookup returns CDR1 SGHRS and CDR2 YFSETQ. The V end was cut by 5 bases, the J end by 5 bases, with 13 bases between. This CDR3 contains 13 residues. This CDR3 reads CASSKSGEYGYTF. The CDR3 region has the DNA TGCGCCAGCAGTAAATCAGGGGAGTATGGCTACACCTTC.

This clone was seen once. This chain joins TRBV6-5 and TRBJ1-3, with unresolved D. The germline CDR1 and CDR2 sequences are MNHEY and SVGAGI. Between the trimmed V and J ends, which lost 6 bases and 4 bases, there was a span of 10 bases. CDR3 length: 13 residues. The CDR3 loop is CASSPRVGNTIYF. The CDR3 nucleotides read TGTGCCAGCAGCCCACGGGTGGGAAACACCATATATTTT.

This rearrangement joins TRBV25-1 to TRBJ1-1; TRBD1 matches 7 bases. V was pared by 1 base and J by 0 bases, with 5 bases of the junction left unmatched. The CDR3 is made up of 16 amino acids. CDR1 and CDR2 (germline): MGHDK, SYGVNS. CDR3 sequence (DNA): TGTGCCAGCAGTGAATGGGGCCAGGGGGTGAACACTGAAGCTTTCTTT. As protein: CASSEWGQGVNTEAFF.

This clone was picked up a small number of times. The genes are TRBV27 and TRBJ2-7; 7 nucleotides align to TRBD1. This CDR3 is 13 amino acids long. From germline, CDR1 is MNHEY and CDR2 SMNVEV (reference sequence). V dropped 4 bases and J dropped 6; count of bases not matched to a gene: 6. The CDR3 is CASSWRQGVEQYF. CDR3 bases: TGTGCCAGCAGTTGGCGGCAGGGGGTCGAGCAGTACTTC.

The chain employs TRBV7-9 and TRBJ2-7, with D tentatively TRBD1 (6 bases). Germline V CDR1 and CDR2: SEHNR, FQNEAQ (reference sequence). The CDR3 totals 14 residues. Trimming cost V 1 base and J 1 base, with 8 bases left between them. CDR3 protein: CASSLVDRSYEQYF. The CDR3 coding sequence is TGTGCCAGCAGCTTAGTTGACAGGTCCTACGAGCAGTACTTC. The variable domain in full, with the rest retrieved from reference TRBV7-9 and TRBJ2-7, is DTGVSQNPRHKITKRGQNVTFRCDPISEHNRLYWYRQTLGQGPEFLTYFQNEAQLEKSRLLSDRFSAERPKGSFSTLEIQRTEQGDSAMYLCASSLVDRSYEQYFGPGTRLTVT.

The V gene is TRBV2, the J gene TRBJ1-2; tentative D call: TRBD1 (6 bases). The CDR3 runs to 14 residues. Looked up from germline, CDR1 is SNHLY and CDR2 is FYNNEI. The V gene lost 3 bases and the J gene lost 2 bases, with 10 bases spanning the gap. The chain's CDR3 is CASSDPGTNYGYTF. CDR3 DNA sequence: TGTGCCAGCAGTGACCCCGGGACAAACTATGGCTACACCTTC.

The chain uses TRBV5-4 and TRBJ1-2; 7 nucleotides agree with TRBD1. Trimming at V came to 3 bases and at J to 12 bases, leaving 11 bases not matched to a gene. Germline CDR1 is SGHNT and CDR2 is YYREEE (reference sequence). The CDR3 covers 13 residues. The CDR3 region has the DNA TGTGCCAGCAGCTCCCCGGGGAGGGGGCGACACACCTTC. Protein product: CASSSPGRGRHTF.

V is TRBV5-5 and J is TRBJ2-3; either TRBD1 or TRBD2 may supply D (5 bases each). Trimming pared 0 bases from V and 0 bases from J, leaving 5 bases between. The length of the CDR3 is 14 residues. Per germline, CDR1 SGHKS and CDR2 YYEKEE (reference sequence). The CDR3 DNA follows: TGTGCCAGCAGCTTGGGGGGGAGCACAGATACGCAGTATTTT. Protein sequence: CASSLGGSTDTQYF.

This chain links TRBV2 with TRBJ2-1, with TRBD1 matching 7 bases. V gave up 7 bases and J gave up 0 bases; unmatched junction bases: 3. Germline V gene lookup returns CDR1 SNHLY and CDR2 FYNNEI. The CDR3 spans 14 residues. The CDR3 here is CASMGTDSYNEQFF. DNA of the CDR3: TGTGCCAGCATGGGGACAGACTCCTACAATGAGCAGTTCTTC. Full variable domain (outside the CDR3, taken from reference TRBV2 and TRBJ2-1): EPEVTQTPSHQVTQMGQEVILRCVPISNHLYFYWYRQILGQKVEFLVSFYNNEISEKSEIFDDQFSVERPDGSNFTLKIRSTKLEDSAMYFCASMGTDSYNEQFFGPGTRLTVL.

The gene calls are TRBV19 and TRBJ1-5; D is uncertain. Germline CDR1 reads LNHDA; CDR2 reads SQIVND (reference sequence). Trimming stripped 10 bases from V and 4 bases from J, with 17 bases between. The CDR3 is made up of 14 amino acids. CDR3 residues: CATLSGPRNQPQHF. CDR3 bases: TGTGCCACCTTATCCGGCCCACGGAATCAGCCCCAGCATTTT.

This clone was detected once. The V call is TRBV29-1, the J call TRBJ2-7; 7 nucleotides agree with TRBD1. J was trimmed by 2 bases and V by 5 bases; bases with no gene match: 3. This CDR3 region has 12 residues. Germline V lookup: CDR1 SQVTM, CDR2 ANQGSEA. The chain's CDR3 is CSVPGGPYEQYF. The CDR3 DNA is TGCAGCGTTCCAGGGGGACCCTACGAGCAGTACTTC.

This sequence joins TRBV7-6 and TRBJ2-3, with TRBD2 matching 12 bases. This CDR3 spans 18 amino acids. Germline V lookup: CDR1 SGHVS, CDR2 FNYEAQ. V lost 2 bases and J lost 2; bases outside the gene matches: 8. The CDR3 region has the DNA TGTGCCAGCAGCTTACGAATCAGGACTAGCGGGACCACAGATACGCAGTATTTT. Its protein is CASSLRIRTSGTTDTQYF.

The chain recombines TRBV6-1 with TRBJ2-7; no reliable D call. CDR1 and CDR2 from the germline V gene are MNHNS and SASEGT. Trimming left V 0 bases short and J 4 bases short, with 13 bases between. CDR3 length equals 15 residues. CDR3 region: CASSEAGTAGYEQYF. CDR3 DNA sequence: TGTGCCAGCAGTGAAGCGGGTACAGCTGGATACGAGCAGTACTTC.

V gene TRBV6-5 combines with J gene TRBJ1-1; D unclear. Germline V gene sequence: CDR1 MNHEY, CDR2 SVGAGI. Trimming shortened V by 6 bases and J by 4 bases, and 12 bases separated the two germline ends. The CDR3 runs 13 residues. CDR3: CASSVGVATEAFF. The CDR3 DNA is TGTGCCAGCAGCGTCGGAGTTGCCACTGAAGCTTTCTTT.

This chain connects TRBV21-1 to TRBJ1-1; the table assigns TRBD1, which was not confirmed against the DNA. TRBV21-1 is a pseudogene. This CDR3 contains 18 residues. CDR3 bases: TGTGCCAGCAGCAAAAAAGGGGGGACAGGCAATAAAAAGGGTGAAGCTTTCTTT. Translated, it gives CASSKKGGTGNKKGEAFF.

The chain carries TRBV12-3 or TRBV12-4 and TRBJ1-1, with D uncertain. The CDR3 is made up of 13 amino acids. V was cut by 4 bases and J by 6 bases, with 12 bases left in between. CDR3 sequence reads: CASSWRSSPEAFF. CDR3 DNA: TGTGCCAGCAGTTGGCGGAGTTCTCCTGAAGCTTTCTTT.

The chain combines TRBV14 with TRBJ1-3; the D gene is possibly TRBD1 (6 bases). The V gene lost 1 base and the J gene lost 4 bases, with 8 bases spanning the gap. The CDR3 has 14 amino acids. Germline V gene sequence: CDR1 SGHDN, CDR2 FVKESK. CDR3 in amino acids: CASSQAGAGNTIYF. CDR3 in DNA: TGTGCCAGCAGCCAAGCAGGGGCCGGAAACACCATATATTTT.